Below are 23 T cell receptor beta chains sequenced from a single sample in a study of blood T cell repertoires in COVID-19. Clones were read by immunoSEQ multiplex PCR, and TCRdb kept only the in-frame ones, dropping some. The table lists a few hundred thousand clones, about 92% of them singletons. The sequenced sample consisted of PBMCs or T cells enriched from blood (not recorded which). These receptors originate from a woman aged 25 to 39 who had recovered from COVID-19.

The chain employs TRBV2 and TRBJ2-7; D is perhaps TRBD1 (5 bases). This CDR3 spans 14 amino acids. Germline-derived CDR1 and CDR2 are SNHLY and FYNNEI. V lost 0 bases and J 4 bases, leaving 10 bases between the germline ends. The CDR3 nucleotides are TGTGCCAGCAGTGAAGCGGGGCCAGTTTACGAGCAGTACTTC. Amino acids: CASSEAGPVYEQYF.

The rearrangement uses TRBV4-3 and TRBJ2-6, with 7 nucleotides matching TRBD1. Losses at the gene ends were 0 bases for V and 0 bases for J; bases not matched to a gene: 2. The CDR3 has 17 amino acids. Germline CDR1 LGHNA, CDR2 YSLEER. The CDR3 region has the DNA TGCGCCAGCAGCCAAGAGGACAGGAGCTCTGGGGCCAACGTCCTGACTTTC. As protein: CASSQEDRSSGANVLTF.

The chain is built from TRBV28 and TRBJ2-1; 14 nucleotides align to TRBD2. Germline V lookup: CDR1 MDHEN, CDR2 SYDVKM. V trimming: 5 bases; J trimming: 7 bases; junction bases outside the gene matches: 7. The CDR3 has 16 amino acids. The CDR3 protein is CASSRLAGGPLNEQFF. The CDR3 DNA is TGTGCCAGCAGTCGACTAGCGGGGGGGCCATTAAATGAGCAGTTCTTC.

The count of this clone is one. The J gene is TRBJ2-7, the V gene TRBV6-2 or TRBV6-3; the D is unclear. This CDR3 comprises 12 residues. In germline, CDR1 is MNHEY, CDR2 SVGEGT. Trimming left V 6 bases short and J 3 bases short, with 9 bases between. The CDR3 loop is CASSPYSYEQYF. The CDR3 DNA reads TGTGCCAGCAGCCCTTACAGCTACGAGCAGTACTTC.

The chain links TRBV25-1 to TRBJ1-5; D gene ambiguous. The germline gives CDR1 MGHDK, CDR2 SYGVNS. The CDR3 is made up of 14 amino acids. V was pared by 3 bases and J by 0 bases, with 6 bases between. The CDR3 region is CASSDAGSNQPQHF. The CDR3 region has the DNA TGTGCCAGCAGTGACGCAGGTAGCAATCAGCCCCAGCATTTT.

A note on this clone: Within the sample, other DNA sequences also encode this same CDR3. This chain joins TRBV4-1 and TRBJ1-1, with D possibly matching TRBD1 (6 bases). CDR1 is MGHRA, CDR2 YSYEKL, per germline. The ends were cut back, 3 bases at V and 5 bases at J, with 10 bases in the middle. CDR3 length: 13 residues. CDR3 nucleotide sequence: TGCGCCAGCAGCCAGGGCAGGGGTACTGAAGCTTTCTTT. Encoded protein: CASSQGRGTEAFF.

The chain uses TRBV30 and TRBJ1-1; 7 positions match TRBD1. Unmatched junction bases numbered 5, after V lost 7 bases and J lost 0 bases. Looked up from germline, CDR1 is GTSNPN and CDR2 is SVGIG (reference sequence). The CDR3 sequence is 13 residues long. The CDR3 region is CAFAGQLNTEAFF. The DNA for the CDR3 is TGTGCCTTCGCGGGACAGCTGAACACTGAAGCTTTCTTT.

CDR3 DNA: TGTGCCAGCAGTTTCTGGCAGAAATCCTACGAGCAGTACTTC. Amino acids: CASSFWQKSYEQYF. J is TRBJ2-7 and V is TRBV28; D unresolved. The CDR3 sequence is 14 residues long. The germline V gene has CDR1 MDHEN and CDR2 SYDVKM. With 3 bases removed from V and 1 base from J, the gap between germline ends came to 10 bases. The variable domain in full, completed from reference TRBV28 and TRBJ2-7, reads DVKVTQSSRYLVKRTGEKVFLECVQDMDHENMFWYRQDPGLGLRLIYFSYDVKMKEKGDIPEGYSVSREKKERFSLILESASTNQTSMYLCASSFWQKSYEQYFGPGTRLTVT.

CDR3 in amino acids: CASSYHPTGSNSPLHF. The CDR3 coding sequence is TGTGCCAGCAGTTATCATCCGACAGGGAGTAATTCACCCCTCCACTTT. The chain employs TRBV6-5 and TRBJ1-6, with 7 bases lining up with TRBD1. V lost 3 bases and J lost 6; bases outside the gene matches: 8. CDR3 length equals 16 residues. Germline V lookup: CDR1 MNHEY, CDR2 SVGAGI.

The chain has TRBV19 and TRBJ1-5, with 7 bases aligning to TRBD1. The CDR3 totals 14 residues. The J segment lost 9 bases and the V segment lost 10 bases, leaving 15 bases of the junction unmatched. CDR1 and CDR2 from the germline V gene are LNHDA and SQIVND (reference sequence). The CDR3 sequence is CATGVLDRSLPQHF. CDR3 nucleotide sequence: TGTGCCACGGGGGTGTTGGACAGGTCTTTGCCCCAGCATTTT.

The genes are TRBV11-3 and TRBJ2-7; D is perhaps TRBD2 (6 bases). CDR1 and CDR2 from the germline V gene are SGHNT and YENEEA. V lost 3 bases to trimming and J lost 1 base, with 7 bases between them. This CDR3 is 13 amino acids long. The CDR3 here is CASSFSGSYEQYF. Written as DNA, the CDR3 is TGTGCCAGCAGCTTTAGCGGATCCTACGAGCAGTACTTC.

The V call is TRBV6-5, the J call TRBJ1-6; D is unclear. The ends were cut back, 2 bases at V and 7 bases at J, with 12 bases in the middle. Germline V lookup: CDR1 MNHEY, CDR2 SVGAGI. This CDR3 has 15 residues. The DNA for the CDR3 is TGTGCCAGCAGTTACGGGCAGGCAGTGAATTCACCCCTCCACTTT. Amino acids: CASSYGQAVNSPLHF.

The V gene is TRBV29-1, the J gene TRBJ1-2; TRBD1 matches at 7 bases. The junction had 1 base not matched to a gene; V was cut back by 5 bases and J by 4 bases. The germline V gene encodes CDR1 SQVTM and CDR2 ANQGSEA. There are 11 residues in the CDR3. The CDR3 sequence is CSVRDSYGYTF. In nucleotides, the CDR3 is TGCAGCGTTCGGGACAGCTATGGCTACACCTTC.

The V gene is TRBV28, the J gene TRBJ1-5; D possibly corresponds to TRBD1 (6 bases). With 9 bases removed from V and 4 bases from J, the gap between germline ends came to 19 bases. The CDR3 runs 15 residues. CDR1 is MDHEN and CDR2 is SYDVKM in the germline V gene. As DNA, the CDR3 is TGTGCCAGTAAAGCCGGACAGTTGGGAAATCAGCCCCAGCATTTT. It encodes CASKAGQLGNQPQHF.

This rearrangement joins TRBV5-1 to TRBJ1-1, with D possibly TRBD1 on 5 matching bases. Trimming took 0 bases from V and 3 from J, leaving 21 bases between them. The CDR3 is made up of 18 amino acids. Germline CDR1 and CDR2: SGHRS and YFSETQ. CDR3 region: CASSLVGRGGGFDTEAFF. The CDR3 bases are TGCGCCAGCAGCTTGGTGGGGCGCGGGGGTGGTTTTGACACTGAAGCTTTCTTT. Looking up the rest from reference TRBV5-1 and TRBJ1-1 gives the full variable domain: KAGVTQTPRYLIKTRGQQVTLSCSPISGHRSVSWYQQTPGQGLQFLFEYFSETQRNKGNFPGRFSGRQFSNSRSEMNVSTLELGDSALYLCASSLVGRGGGFDTEAFFGQGTRLTVV.

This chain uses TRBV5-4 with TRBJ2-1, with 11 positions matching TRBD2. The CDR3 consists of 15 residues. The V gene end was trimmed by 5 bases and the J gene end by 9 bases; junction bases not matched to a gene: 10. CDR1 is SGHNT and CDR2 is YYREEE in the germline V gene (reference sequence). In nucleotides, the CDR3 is TGTGCCAGCAGTCTAGCGGGAGGCCTTACGGGTGAGCAGTTCTTC. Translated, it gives CASSLAGGLTGEQFF.

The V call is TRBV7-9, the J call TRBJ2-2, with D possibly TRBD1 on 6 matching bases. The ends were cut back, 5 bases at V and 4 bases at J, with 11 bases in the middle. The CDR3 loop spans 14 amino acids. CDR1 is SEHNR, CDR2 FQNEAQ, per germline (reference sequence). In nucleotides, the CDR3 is TGTGCCAGCAGCCCCGGACAGCTCACCGGGGAGCTGTTTTTT. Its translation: CASSPGQLTGELFF.

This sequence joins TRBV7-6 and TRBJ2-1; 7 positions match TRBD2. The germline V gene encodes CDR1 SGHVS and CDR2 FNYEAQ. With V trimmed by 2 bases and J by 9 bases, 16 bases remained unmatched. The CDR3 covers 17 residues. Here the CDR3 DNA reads TGTGCCAGCAGCTTAAGGGCTAGCGGACTTACTAGGGGTGAGCAGTTCTTC. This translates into CASSLRASGLTRGEQFF.

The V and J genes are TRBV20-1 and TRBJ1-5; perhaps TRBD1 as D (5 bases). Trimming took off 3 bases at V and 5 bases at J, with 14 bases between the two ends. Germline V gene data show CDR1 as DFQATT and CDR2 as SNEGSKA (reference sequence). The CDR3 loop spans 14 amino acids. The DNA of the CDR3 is TGCAGTGCTAGTTTAGAAGGGGCGGATCAGCCCCAGCATTTT. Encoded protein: CSASLEGADQPQHF.

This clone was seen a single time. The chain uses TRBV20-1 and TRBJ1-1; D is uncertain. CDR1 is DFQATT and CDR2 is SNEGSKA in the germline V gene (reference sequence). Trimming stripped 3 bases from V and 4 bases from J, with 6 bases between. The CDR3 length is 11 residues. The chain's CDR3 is CSASFGTEAFF. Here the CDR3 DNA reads TGCAGTGCTAGTTTCGGCACTGAAGCTTTCTTT.

The DNA for the CDR3 is TGTGCCAGCATTAAAACAGGGGGCGCTGGCTACACCTTC. Its protein is CASIKTGGAGYTF. The chain is built from TRBV6-5 and TRBJ1-2, with TRBD1 matching over 9 bases. This CDR3 spans 13 amino acids. After removal of 7 bases from V and 7 bases from J, the junction contained 7 bases not matched to a gene. Germline V gives CDR1 MNHEY, CDR2 SVGAGI.

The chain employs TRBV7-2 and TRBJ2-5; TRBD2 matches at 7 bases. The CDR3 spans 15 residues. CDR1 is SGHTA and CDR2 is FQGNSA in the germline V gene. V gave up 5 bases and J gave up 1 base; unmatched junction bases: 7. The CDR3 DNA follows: TGTGCCAGCAGCCCTCGACTAGCTCCCCAAGAGACCCAGTACTTC. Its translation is CASSPRLAPQETQYF. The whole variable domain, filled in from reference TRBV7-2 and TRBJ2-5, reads GAGVSQSPSNKVTEKGKDVELRCDPISGHTALYWYRQSLGQGLEFLIYFQGNSAPDKSGLPSDRFSAERTGGSVSTLTIQRTQQEDSAVYLCASSPRLAPQETQYFGPGTRLLVL.

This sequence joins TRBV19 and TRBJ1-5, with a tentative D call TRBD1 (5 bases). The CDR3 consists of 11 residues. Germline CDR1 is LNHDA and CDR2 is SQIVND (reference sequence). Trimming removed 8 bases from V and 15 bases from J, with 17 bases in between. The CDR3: CASSGKGLMHF. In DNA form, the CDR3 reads TGTGCCAGTTCTGGAAAGGGACTTATGCATTTT.